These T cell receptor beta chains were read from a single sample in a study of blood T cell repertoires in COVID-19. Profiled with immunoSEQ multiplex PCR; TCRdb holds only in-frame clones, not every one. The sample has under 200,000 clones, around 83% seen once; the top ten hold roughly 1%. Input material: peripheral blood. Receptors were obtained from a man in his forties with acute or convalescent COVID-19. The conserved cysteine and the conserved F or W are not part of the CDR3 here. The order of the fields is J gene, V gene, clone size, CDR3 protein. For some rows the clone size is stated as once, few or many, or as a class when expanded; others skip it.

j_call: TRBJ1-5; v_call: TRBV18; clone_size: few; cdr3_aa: ASSPGTGGGQPQH
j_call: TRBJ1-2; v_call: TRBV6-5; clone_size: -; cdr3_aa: ASSPDSYYGYT
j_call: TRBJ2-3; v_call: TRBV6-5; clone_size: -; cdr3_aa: ASTSSARTQY
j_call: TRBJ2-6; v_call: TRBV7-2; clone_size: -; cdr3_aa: ASSLRMSGANVLT
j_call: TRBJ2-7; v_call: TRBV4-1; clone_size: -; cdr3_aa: ASSRRGDYFSYEQY
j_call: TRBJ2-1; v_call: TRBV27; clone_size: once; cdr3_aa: ASSFMYEQF
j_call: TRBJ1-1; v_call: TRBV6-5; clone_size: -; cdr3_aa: ASSYSQGARDTEAF
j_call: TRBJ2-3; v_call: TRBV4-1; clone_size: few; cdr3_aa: ASSPQIASTDTQY
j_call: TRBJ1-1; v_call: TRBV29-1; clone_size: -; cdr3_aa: SVEPRANPEAF
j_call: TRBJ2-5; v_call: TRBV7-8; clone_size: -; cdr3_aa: ASSPRSGGPGEAQY